This T cell receptor (beta chain) emerged from a study of T cell responses to AZD1222 COVID-19 vaccine. Study in general: Second doses at about 4 or about 12 weeks were pooled.

CDR1 and CDR2 (germline): LNHDA, SQIVND (reference sequence). The CDR3 length is 15 residues. V gave up 6 bases and J gave up 3 bases; unmatched junction bases: 9. Study-wide results and caveats: Two AZD1222 administrations were followed by greater Spike-specific TCR breadth and depth. Only five to seven AZD1222 recipients tested seropositive at baseline.

Assay: immunoSEQ multiplex PCR; the TCRdb copy retains only in-frame clones and omits some. The sample shows some 110,000 clones, about 90% of them seen only once. Note on this clone: Its specificity is unknown.

Sequencing used peripheral blood, obtained on day 0 of AZD1222 vaccination. The sequence was collected from an adult in good health. The chain has TRBV19 and TRBJ1-2; 8 bases match TRBD1. The CDR3 reads CASSLLGQGDYGYTF. The CDR3 DNA follows: TGTGCCAGTAGCTTGCTAGGACAGGGAGACTATGGCTACACCTTC. Full variable domain (remainder filled in from reference TRBV19 and TRBJ1-2): DGGITQSPKYLFRKEGQNVTLSCEQNLNHDAMYWYRQDPGQGLRLIYYSQIVNDFQKGDIAEGYSVSREKKESFPLTVTSAQKNPTAFYLCASSLLGQGDYGYTFGSGTRLTVV.